Included here is one T cell receptor beta chain sequence, with context. The antigen is not known. V was shortened by 0 bases and J by 4 bases, with 10 bases between the two germline ends. CDR1 is LNHNV and CDR2 is YYDKDF in the germline V gene (reference sequence). The CDR3 contains 14 residues. This specimen comes from a study of beta chain features in type 1 diabetes. Whole-study results and caveats: Shortening that was moderate but significant affected the TCRB CDR3s of Type 1 diabetes patients in all four CD4+ subsets.

Expressed TCRB transcripts were sequenced because the entire RNA isolate underwent reverse transcription. The table came from immunoSEQ multiplex PCR; TCRdb's copy has only in-frame clones and leaves some out. The table records a few hundred thousand clones, 10% to 15% of them present only once. This TCR was recovered from a woman aged 18-29 years with type 1 diabetes. This chain links TRBV15 with TRBJ2-7, with D hard to call. Specimen: naive CD4+ T cells from blood. The CDR3 DNA reads TGTGCCACCAGCAGAGATACAAGAAATTACGAGCAGTACTTC. Its protein is CATSRDTRNYEQYF.